The rows below give T cell receptor beta chains drawn from one sample of a study of control samples from healthy donors and cancer patients. Here immunoSEQ multiplex PCR was the method, and the copy in TCRdb shows in-frame clones only, minus some. The sample holds approximately 69,000 clones, roughly nine tenths seen once. The sample comprised PBMCs. The receptors shown here come from a man aged 60-69 years with colorectal cancer. Both conserved end residues are part of each CDR3. The D gene is left open where the match is weak. Clone sizes are given selectively: once, few, many, or a class where the clone is expanded.

TGTGCCAGCTCACCAAAGGGCCTTCAAGAGACCCAGTACTTC	CASSPKGLQETQYF	TRBJ2-5	-	-	TRBV18
TGTGCCAGCAGTTTACGGGAGGGGCAGCCCCAGCATTTT	CASSLREGQPQHF	TRBJ1-5	-	-	TRBV12-3/TRBV12-4
TGTGCCAGCAGTTCCTACAGGGGACCGGGTTACGAGCAGTACTTC	CASSSYRGPGYEQYF	TRBJ2-7	-	TRBD1	TRBV6-5
TGTGCCAGCAGCCAAGCCCTTTTCACTGAAGCTTTCTTT	CASSQALFTEAFF	TRBJ1-1	-	-	TRBV14
TGTGCCAGCAGCGTAGTGACAGTTAAAGGTAACACTGAAGCTTTCTTT	CASSVVTVKGNTEAFF	TRBJ1-1	-	-	TRBV9
TGTGCCAGCAGTACGACATGGGAGACTGAAGCTTTCTTT	CASSTTWETEAFF	TRBJ1-1	-	-	TRBV6-2/TRBV6-3
TGTGCCAGCAGCTTACTATCAGGGGTGGAGGCCTACGAGCAGTACTTC	CASSLLSGVEAYEQYF	TRBJ2-7	-	-	TRBV7-6
TGTGCCAGCAGCCCCTATCATCGGGAGGGGGAGGGACGTGGCTACACCTTC	CASSPYHREGEGRGYTF	TRBJ1-2	-	-	TRBV9
TGTGCCAGCACGCGACCGGGACAGGGTTCCTACGAGCAGTACTTC	CASTRPGQGSYEQYF	TRBJ2-7	-	TRBD1	TRBV11-3
TGTGCCAGCAGTTTCGGACAGGGGCCAAATGAAAAACTGTTTTTT	CASSFGQGPNEKLFF	TRBJ1-4	-	TRBD1	TRBV6-5
TGTGCCAGCAGCCAAGATAGGGAGGGAATTTCACCCCTCCACTTT	CASSQDREGISPLHF	TRBJ1-6	few	-	TRBV4-2
TGTGCCAGCAGCCCCCGTTCTAGCGGGGGAACCGGGGAGCTGTTTTTT	CASSPRSSGGTGELFF	TRBJ2-2	-	TRBD2	TRBV9
TGTGCCTGGAGTTTGGGGGGGCCCCAGCATTTT	CAWSLGGPQHF	TRBJ1-5	-	-	TRBV30
TGTGCCAGCAGTACCCGCCCAGGCGGAAGTGAAAAACTGTTTTTT	CASSTRPGGSEKLFF	TRBJ1-4	-	-	TRBV6-2/TRBV6-3
TGTGCCAGCAGCACCGACATAGCAGAGACCCAGTACTTC	CASSTDIAETQYF	TRBJ2-5	-	-	TRBV7-2
TGTGCCAGCAGCCGAGACAGGGGGAACACTGAAGCTTTCTTT	CASSRDRGNTEAFF	TRBJ1-1	-	TRBD1	TRBV6-5
TGCGCCAGCAGCCATACTAGCGGGGGCTACGAGCAGTACTTC	CASSHTSGGYEQYF	TRBJ2-7	-	TRBD2	TRBV4-1
TGTGCCAGCTCACCGAGTCGGACAGGCTCTGGAAACACCATATATTTT	CASSPSRTGSGNTIYF	TRBJ1-3	-	TRBD1	TRBV18
TGTGCCAGCAGCCAAGCGGAGACAGGGGGATATCAGCCCCAGCATTTT	CASSQAETGGYQPQHF	TRBJ1-5	-	TRBD1	TRBV4-2
TGTGCCAGCAGATATCCAGGGGGCATCGGATATTTT	CASRYPGGIGYF	TRBJ2-3	-	TRBD1	TRBV12-3/TRBV12-4
TGTGCCAGCGCAGGGGCTCTAAGCTCCTACGAGCAGTACTTC	CASAGALSSYEQYF	TRBJ2-7	-	-	TRBV11-2
TGCAGTGCCCCGGGGGGGGCCCAGTACTTC	CSAPGGAQYF	TRBJ2-5	few	TRBD2	TRBV20-1
TGTGCCTGGAGTCGCCAGCTTACTAACTATGGCTACACCTTC	CAWSRQLTNYGYTF	TRBJ1-2	-	-	TRBV30
TGCGCCAGCAGCCCATTGGGGGGGGGCGGCTATGGCTACACCTTC	CASSPLGGGGYGYTF	TRBJ1-2	once	-	TRBV5-1
TGTGCCAGCAAGTCGGGACAGGGGGCGTTCGAGCAGTACTTC	CASKSGQGAFEQYF	TRBJ2-7	once	TRBD1	TRBV5-5